These 5 T cell receptor beta chains were sequenced from one sample in a study of tumor and adjacent non-tumor tissue in lung cancer. TCRbeta libraries were built with three rounds of nested PCR, modified from ARM-PCR. TCRdb itself ran the multiplex PCR reads through MiXCR, one entry per CDR3 protein. The sample holds 100,000 to 150,000 distinct CDR3 sequences, about 66% seen once. RNA was extracted from bulk tissue without any cell sorting. Sequences were obtained from lung tumor tissue. The origin of the receptors is a young man with non-small cell lung cancer.

Here the CDR3 DNA reads TGTGCCAGCAGCTGGGGGCTGGGCGGGTCCTGGAGCTCCTACGAGCAGTACTTC. Protein sequence: CASSWGLGGSWSSYEQYF. The V gene is TRBV5-6, the J gene TRBJ2-7, with D possibly matching TRBD1 (6 bases). CDR3 size: 18 residues. Trimming pared 3 bases from V and 0 bases from J, leaving 22 bases between. Per the germline V gene, CDR1 is SGHDT and CDR2 is YYEEEE.

Of note for this clonotype: One base away lies a much larger clone, so this may be a sequencing read error. The J gene is TRBJ1-2, the V gene TRBV4-3; 7 nucleotides match TRBD1. Germline CDR1 reads LGHNA; CDR2 reads YSLEER. This CDR3 contains 15 residues. This CDR3 reads CASCQDLGTETVYTF. For the CDR3, the DNA is TGCGCCAGCTGCCAAGATTTAGGGACAGAAACCGTCTACACCTTC.

In regard to this clonotype: Here the CDR3 omits its conserved ending phenylalanine or tryptophan, so a read error is the likely source. This chain links TRBV10-3 with TRBJ1-1; D is unclear. The germline V and J ends were trimmed by 7 bases and 4 bases, with 16 bases remaining between them. The CDR3 runs 14 residues. The germline CDR1 and CDR2 sequences are ENHRY and SYGVKD. The CDR3 is CAITRLELGTEAFS. The CDR3 DNA is TGTGCCATCACCCGTCTGGAGTTGGGCACTGAAGCTTTCTCT.

As for this clonotype: A much larger clone is a single base away; this may be a read error. This chain links TRBV5-5 with TRBJ2-1; D is possibly TRBD1 or TRBD2 (5 bases each). Germline-derived CDR1 and CDR2 are SGHKS and YYEKEE (reference sequence). The CDR3 spans 15 residues. CDR3 nucleotide sequence: TGTGCCAGCAGCCGGGACGTGAGCTCCTACAATGAGCAGCTCTTC. Protein: CASSRDVSSYNEQLF. Looking up the rest from reference TRBV5-5 and TRBJ2-1 gives the full variable domain: DAGVTQSPTHLIKTRGQQVTLRCSPISGHKSVSWYQQVLGQGPQFIFQYYEKEERGRGNFPDRFSARQFPNYSSELNVNALLLGDSALYLCASSRDVSSYNEQLFGPGTRLTVL.

Of note for this clonotype: A read error may be the cause here, since a much bigger clone is one base away. The chain recombines TRBV10-3 with TRBJ1-2; D remains unclear. The CDR3 is 13 amino acids. The V gene's germline CDR1 is ENHRY and CDR2 SYGVKD. The CDR3 loop is CSIRRDSDYGYTF. The CDR3 nucleotides read TGTTCCATCAGGAGGGATTCTGACTATGGCTACACCTTC.